This note documents a single T cell receptor beta chain sequence. Its antigen is currently not known. No quality values exist for individual bases; no much larger clone is one base distant. High-throughput TCR beta sequencing profiled peripheral blood CD8+ and CD4+ T cells from healthy donors, Susac syndrome patients and multiple sclerosis patients. The Susac syndrome patients fulfilled recently defined diagnostic criteria for definite or probable disease. Bulk CD8+ and CD4+ T cells were purified by magnetic negative isolation, whereas CD8+ TEMRA cells were enriched by FACS. Blood was collected in EDTA tubes and processed within 24 hours, with PBMCs isolated through density gradient centrifugation. PBMCs intended for TCR sequencing were cryopreserved in liquid nitrogen and thawed later in a water bath at 37 degrees C. A purity of at least 90% was achieved for sorted or isolated CD4+, CD8+ and CD8+ TEMRA cells.

RNA was extracted using the RNeasy kit, and roughly 0.5 to 1 ug of the RNA was reverse transcribed with random hexamers. TCR beta CDR3 regions were amplified with the immunoSEQ multiplex PCR assay covering 54 Vbeta and 13 Jbeta segments. PCR amplification bias was corrected by using a synthetic template baseline for primer optimization and computational correction. Regarding the original processing steps: Reads were assigned to V, D and J genes according to IMGT and analyzed in immunoSEQ Analyzer, with only productive sequences retained. To calculate clonality, Shannon entropy was normalized by log2 of the number of productive unique sequences and then subtracted from one. For each patient and control, public and private clones were evaluated within the 100 most prevalent clones. Clones were defined as Susac-specific when absent from the healthy and MS cohorts, from fewer than 1,200 published viral clones and from other ImmuneACCESS disease sequences. In-frame beta chains were kept once TCRdb had trimmed the public reads at Q25 with fastp and called clones with MiXCR. Rows matching on CDR3 protein sequence are summarized as one entry with the most common DNA and genes. These V and J calls derive from TCRdb rather than the authors' analysis. For this sample the table gives more than 150,000 distinct CDR3 sequences, of which approximately 95% were detected only once. Approximately 0.15% of the sample lies in the top ten.

These data are taken from a study of CD8 T cells in Susac syndrome (dated by TCRdb to between 2018 and 2021). Some background on the complete study: Among the Susac syndrome patients who were sequenced, clinically active disease was present in more than 5 and clinical remission was observed in fewer than 10. At the time of blood withdrawal, Susac syndrome patients were either therapy-naive, taking corticosteroids (with some also receiving IVIg), or on IVIg alone. Repertoire sequencing was used to test whether CD8+ T cell activation and differentiation in Susac syndrome was antigen driven.

The study at large found these results: No clonal expansion was detected in the CD4+ T cell repertoire of Susac syndrome patients. The number of individuals in the TCR sequencing and HLA analysis was recognized as being relatively small.

V and J lose 0 bases and 2 bases, and a span of 5 bases separates them. The CDR3 spans 14 residues, from the cysteine through the phenylalanine. Only the CDR3 part of the read is kept: 42 bases, read in frame from the first base. Reading the germline V gene (reference sequence) gives CDR1 MNHNY and CDR2 SVGAGI. The TCR comes from a human donor with Susac syndrome. Sequences were obtained from CD4+ T cells from PBMCs. The sequence joins TRBV6-6 to TRBJ1-5, with the D gene call left open. The CDR3 region reads CASSYSTGNQPQHF. The sequence in DNA is TGTGCCAGCAGTTACTCGACGGGCAATCAGCCCCAGCATTTT.